The rows below give T cell receptor beta chains drawn from one sample of a study of CD8+CD57+ T cells in acquired aplastic anemia. TCRdb re-called the reads with MiXCR, one entry per CDR3 protein. The sample includes about 200,000 distinct CDR3 sequences, 65% seen only once; the top ten take around 50%. The sequencing input was sorted CD4+, CD8+, or CD8+CD57+ T cells (not recorded which) from PBMCs. The source of these receptors is a human donor with aplastic anemia. CDR3s include the opening cysteine and the closing phenylalanine or tryptophan. Fields, in order: CDR3 DNA, CDR3 protein, V gene, J gene, clone size, D gene. D genes are given only for firm matches. Clone size is shown for a subset of rows, as once, few, many or a class of expanded clone.

CDR3 DNA: TGTGCCAGTAGTATGGTAATAGACTCCTACGAGCAGTACTTC; CDR3 protein: CASSMVIDSYEQYF; V gene: TRBV19; J gene: TRBJ2-7; clone size: NA; D gene: NA
CDR3 DNA: TGTGCCAGCACGATGGGGGCGGAGACCCAGTACTTC; CDR3 protein: CASTMGAETQYF; V gene: TRBV6-5; J gene: TRBJ2-5; clone size: NA; D gene: NA
CDR3 DNA: TGTGCCATCAGTGAGTCGACGGGGGGCGAAAAACTGTTTTTT; CDR3 protein: CAISESTGGEKLFF; V gene: TRBV10-3; J gene: TRBJ1-4; clone size: NA; D gene: NA
CDR3 DNA: TGTGCCAGCAGCGCCGAGAACCGGTCGCCGAATGAGCAGTTCTTC; CDR3 protein: CASSAENRSPNEQFF; V gene: TRBV9; J gene: TRBJ2-1; clone size: NA; D gene: NA
CDR3 DNA: TGTGCCAGCAGTTTATCGACAGGGGTGAACACTGAAGCTTTCTTT; CDR3 protein: CASSLSTGVNTEAFF; V gene: TRBV27; J gene: TRBJ1-1; clone size: few; D gene: TRBD1
CDR3 DNA: TGCAGCGTTGGCATAGCGGGGGCCCAAGAGACCCAGTACTTC; CDR3 protein: CSVGIAGAQETQYF; V gene: TRBV29-1; J gene: TRBJ2-5; clone size: NA; D gene: TRBD2
CDR3 DNA: TGTGCCAGCAGTGCCCATCAGGTCACGAACACTGAAGCTTTCTTT; CDR3 protein: CASSAHQVTNTEAFF; V gene: TRBV25-1; J gene: TRBJ1-1; clone size: NA; D gene: NA
CDR3 DNA: TGTGCCAGTAGTATCGGACTAGGCGGGGAGCGGGAGACCCAGTACTTC; CDR3 protein: CASSIGLGGERETQYF; V gene: TRBV19; J gene: TRBJ2-5; clone size: NA; D gene: TRBD2
CDR3 DNA: TGTGCCAGCAGCCAAGCCGGTAGCGGGAGCTACAATGAGCAGTTCTTC; CDR3 protein: CASSQAGSGSYNEQFF; V gene: TRBV14; J gene: TRBJ2-1; clone size: NA; D gene: TRBD2
CDR3 DNA: TGTGCCAGCAGCTTGGTCTTCACCAGGGAGGTAAACGGGGGCTACACCTTC; CDR3 protein: CASSLVFTREVNGGYTF; V gene: TRBV5-5; J gene: TRBJ1-2; clone size: NA; D gene: NA
CDR3 DNA: TGTGCCACCAACGGGGGGCGTGCAACTAATGAAAAACTGTTTTTT; CDR3 protein: CATNGGRATNEKLFF; V gene: TRBV15; J gene: TRBJ1-4; clone size: NA; D gene: NA
CDR3 DNA: TGTGCCAGCAGCCCTCGTGAGGGGAGGGGCCTAGAGACCCAGTACTTC; CDR3 protein: CASSPREGRGLETQYF; V gene: TRBV7-9; J gene: TRBJ2-5; clone size: NA; D gene: TRBD2
CDR3 DNA: TGCAGTGCTAGAGGACAGGGCTCTCACGTCTACGAGCAGTACTTC; CDR3 protein: CSARGQGSHVYEQYF; V gene: TRBV20-1; J gene: TRBJ2-7; clone size: few; D gene: TRBD1
CDR3 DNA: TGTGCCAGCAGCTCCCGGACAGCTTATAATGAAAAACTGTTTTTT; CDR3 protein: CASSSRTAYNEKLFF; V gene: TRBV7-2; J gene: TRBJ1-4; clone size: few; D gene: NA
CDR3 DNA: TGTGCCAGCAGCTTGGGGGACAGCCAGTACTATGGCTACACCTTC; CDR3 protein: CASSLGDSQYYGYTF; V gene: TRBV5-6; J gene: TRBJ1-2; clone size: many; D gene: TRBD1
CDR3 DNA: TGCAGTGCTAGGAATGCCGGCAGGTTTAATGAAAAACTGTTTTTT; CDR3 protein: CSARNAGRFNEKLFF; V gene: TRBV20-1; J gene: TRBJ1-4; clone size: NA; D gene: NA
CDR3 DNA: TGTGCCACCAGCGAGGGACAGGGGACCCCTGGGGCCAACGTCCTGACTTTC; CDR3 protein: CATSEGQGTPGANVLTF; V gene: TRBV24-1; J gene: TRBJ2-6; clone size: few; D gene: TRBD1
CDR3 DNA: TGTGCCAGCATCCCTCGGGGGGACACTGAAGCTTTCTTT; CDR3 protein: CASIPRGDTEAFF; V gene: TRBV7-9; J gene: TRBJ1-1; clone size: NA; D gene: NA
CDR3 DNA: TGTGCCAGTAGTATTCGTAACAGGGGGGACTCTGAAGCTTTCTTT; CDR3 protein: CASSIRNRGDSEAFF; V gene: TRBV19; J gene: TRBJ1-1; clone size: NA; D gene: TRBD1
CDR3 DNA: TGTGCCATCAGTGAGGGGACATATAAGACTGAAGCTTTCTTT; CDR3 protein: CAISEGTYKTEAFF; V gene: TRBV10-3; J gene: TRBJ1-1; clone size: few; D gene: NA
CDR3 DNA: TGTGCCAGCAGCCAAGTTCACGGAGCGTACGAGCAGTACTTC; CDR3 protein: CASSQVHGAYEQYF; V gene: TRBV14; J gene: TRBJ2-7; clone size: NA; D gene: NA
CDR3 DNA: TGTGCCAGCAGTGAAGAAGGGTCCTATGGCTACACCTTC; CDR3 protein: CASSEEGSYGYTF; V gene: TRBV2; J gene: TRBJ1-2; clone size: NA; D gene: NA
CDR3 DNA: TGTGCCAGCAGTTACTCTGGGACACTTAATGAAAAACTGTTTTTT; CDR3 protein: CASSYSGTLNEKLFF; V gene: TRBV6-5; J gene: TRBJ1-4; clone size: NA; D gene: NA
CDR3 DNA: TGTGCCAGCAGCCGCGCATCCGGGCTTCTGGAGACCCAGTACTTC; CDR3 protein: CASSRASGLLETQYF; V gene: TRBV14; J gene: TRBJ2-5; clone size: NA; D gene: NA
CDR3 DNA: TGTGCCAGCAGTCCGACAGGGGGTGACTATGGCTACACCTTC; CDR3 protein: CASSPTGGDYGYTF; V gene: TRBV13; J gene: TRBJ1-2; clone size: many; D gene: TRBD1
CDR3 DNA: TGTGCCAGCAGTGAAGGACTAGCGGGGTTGGGTGAGCAGTTCTTC; CDR3 protein: CASSEGLAGLGEQFF; V gene: TRBV25-1; J gene: TRBJ2-1; clone size: few; D gene: TRBD2
CDR3 DNA: TGCAGCGCTCACTGGGGCGGTGAAGCTTTCTTT; CDR3 protein: CSAHWGGEAFF; V gene: TRBV29-1; J gene: TRBJ1-1; clone size: NA; D gene: NA
CDR3 DNA: TGTGCCAGCAGCTTGCTATCGAGACCCCCATTCACAGATACGCAGTATTTT; CDR3 protein: CASSLLSRPPFTDTQYF; V gene: TRBV5-6; J gene: TRBJ2-3; clone size: NA; D gene: NA
CDR3 DNA: TGTGCCAGCAGGACTAGCGGGTACTACGAGCAGTACTTC; CDR3 protein: CASRTSGYYEQYF; V gene: TRBV12-3/TRBV12-4; J gene: TRBJ2-7; clone size: NA; D gene: TRBD2
CDR3 DNA: TGTGCCAGCAGCTTGCGGGTGGGGATCACAGATACGCAGTATTTT; CDR3 protein: CASSLRVGITDTQYF; V gene: TRBV5-4; J gene: TRBJ2-3; clone size: NA; D gene: NA
CDR3 DNA: TGTGCCAGCAGCTTAGTTGTCCCACCAGCCGCACACGAGCAGTACTTC; CDR3 protein: CASSLVVPPAAHEQYF; V gene: TRBV7-2; J gene: TRBJ2-7; clone size: NA; D gene: NA
CDR3 DNA: TGTGCCAGCAGCTTAGGGCTAGCTGCGAACACCGGGGAGCTGTTTTTT; CDR3 protein: CASSLGLAANTGELFF; V gene: TRBV7-9; J gene: TRBJ2-2; clone size: few; D gene: NA
CDR3 DNA: TGTGCCAGCAGCGCACAGGGGCTGTCAATGACGCCGCAGTTCTTC; CDR3 protein: CASSAQGLSMTPQFF; V gene: TRBV5-1; J gene: TRBJ2-1; clone size: NA; D gene: TRBD1
CDR3 DNA: TGTGCCAGCAGCTTAATGGGAGGGGACACTGAAGCTTTCTTT; CDR3 protein: CASSLMGGDTEAFF; V gene: TRBV7-6; J gene: TRBJ1-1; clone size: NA; D gene: NA
CDR3 DNA: TGTGCCAGCGATCAGCAAGAGACCCAGTACTTC; CDR3 protein: CASDQQETQYF; V gene: TRBV2; J gene: TRBJ2-5; clone size: NA; D gene: NA
CDR3 DNA: TGTGCCACCAGCCCTGGACAAAGTCAAGAGACCCAGTACTTC; CDR3 protein: CATSPGQSQETQYF; V gene: TRBV15; J gene: TRBJ2-5; clone size: many; D gene: NA
CDR3 DNA: TGTGCCACCAGTGATTACCTTGGGGGCTACACCTTC; CDR3 protein: CATSDYLGGYTF; V gene: TRBV24-1; J gene: TRBJ1-2; clone size: NA; D gene: NA
CDR3 DNA: TGTGCCAGTAGTATCACCCCGTCCTACGAGCAGTACTTC; CDR3 protein: CASSITPSYEQYF; V gene: TRBV19; J gene: TRBJ2-7; clone size: NA; D gene: NA
CDR3 DNA: TGCAGTGCTCAAGCCTCCGCAGAGACCCAGTACTTC; CDR3 protein: CSAQASAETQYF; V gene: TRBV20-1; J gene: TRBJ2-5; clone size: NA; D gene: NA
CDR3 DNA: TGTGCCAGCAGCTCAACCCGCGTTGAGCAGTTCTTC; CDR3 protein: CASSSTRVEQFF; V gene: TRBV5-1; J gene: TRBJ2-1; clone size: NA; D gene: NA
CDR3 DNA: TGTGCCACCTTCGCGGGCACGGACACTGAAGCTTTCTTT; CDR3 protein: CATFAGTDTEAFF; V gene: TRBV2; J gene: TRBJ1-1; clone size: NA; D gene: NA
CDR3 DNA: TGTGCCAGCGCCTCGACAGGGGGGGGCGAGCAGTACTTC; CDR3 protein: CASASTGGGEQYF; V gene: TRBV9; J gene: TRBJ2-7; clone size: NA; D gene: TRBD1
CDR3 DNA: TGTGCCAGCAGCCTTCCCGTGAGGGCCCCTAACTATGGCTACACCTTC; CDR3 protein: CASSLPVRAPNYGYTF; V gene: TRBV7-9; J gene: TRBJ1-2; clone size: once; D gene: NA
CDR3 DNA: TGTGCCAGCAGCTTAGGGGACCTAGAAGCTTTCTTT; CDR3 protein: CASSLGDLEAFF; V gene: TRBV5-1; J gene: TRBJ1-1; clone size: NA; D gene: NA
CDR3 DNA: TGCAGTGCTACCGCAGGGGGTACCTACGAGCAGTACTTC; CDR3 protein: CSATAGGTYEQYF; V gene: TRBV20-1; J gene: TRBJ2-7; clone size: NA; D gene: TRBD1
CDR3 DNA: TGTGCCACCAGTGTGGGGGGCGCGGGAGATACGCAGTATTTT; CDR3 protein: CATSVGGAGDTQYF; V gene: TRBV24-1; J gene: TRBJ2-3; clone size: NA; D gene: NA
CDR3 DNA: TGTGCCAGCAGCTTGTCCCCGACAGGGGAGCTGTTTTTT; CDR3 protein: CASSLSPTGELFF; V gene: TRBV5-6; J gene: TRBJ2-2; clone size: many; D gene: NA